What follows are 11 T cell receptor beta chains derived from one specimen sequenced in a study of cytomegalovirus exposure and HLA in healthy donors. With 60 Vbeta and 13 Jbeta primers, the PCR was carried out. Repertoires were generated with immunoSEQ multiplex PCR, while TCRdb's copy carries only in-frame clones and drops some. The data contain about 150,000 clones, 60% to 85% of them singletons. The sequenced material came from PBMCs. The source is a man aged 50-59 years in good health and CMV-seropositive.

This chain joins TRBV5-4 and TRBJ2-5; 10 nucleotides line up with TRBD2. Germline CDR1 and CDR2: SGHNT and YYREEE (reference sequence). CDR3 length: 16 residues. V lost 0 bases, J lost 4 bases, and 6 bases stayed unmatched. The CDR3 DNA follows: TGTGCCAGCAGCTTGGTCCCAGCGGGAGGGAGAGAGACCCAGTACTTC. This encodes CASSLVPAGGRETQYF.

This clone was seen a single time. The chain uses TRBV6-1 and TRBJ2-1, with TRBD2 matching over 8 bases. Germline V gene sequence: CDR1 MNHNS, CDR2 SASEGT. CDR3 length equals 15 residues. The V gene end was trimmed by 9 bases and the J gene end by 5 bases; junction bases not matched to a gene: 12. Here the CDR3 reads CASRVLAVGNNEQFF. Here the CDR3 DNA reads TGTGCCAGTAGAGTACTAGCGGTGGGGAACAATGAGCAGTTCTTC.

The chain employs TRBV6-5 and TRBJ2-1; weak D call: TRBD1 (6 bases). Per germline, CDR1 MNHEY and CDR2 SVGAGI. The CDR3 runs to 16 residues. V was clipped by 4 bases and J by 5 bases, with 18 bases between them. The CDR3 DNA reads TGTGCCAGCAGTTCCAGGGGACCCGAAATCAACAATGAGCAGTTCTTC. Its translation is CASSSRGPEINNEQFF.

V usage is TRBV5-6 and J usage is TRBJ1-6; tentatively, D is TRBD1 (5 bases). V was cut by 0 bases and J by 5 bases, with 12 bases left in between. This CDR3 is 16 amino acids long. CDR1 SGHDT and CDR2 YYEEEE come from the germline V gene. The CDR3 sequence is CASSLAGQGHNSPLHF. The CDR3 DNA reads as TGTGCCAGCAGCTTGGCCGGTCAGGGCCATAATTCACCCCTCCACTTT.

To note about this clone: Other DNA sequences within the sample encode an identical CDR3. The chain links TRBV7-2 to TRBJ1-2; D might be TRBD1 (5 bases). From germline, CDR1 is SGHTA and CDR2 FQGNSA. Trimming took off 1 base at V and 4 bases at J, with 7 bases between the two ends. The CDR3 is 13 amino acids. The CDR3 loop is CASSLGQGYGYTF. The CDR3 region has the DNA TGTGCCAGCAGCTTAGGGCAGGGCTATGGCTACACCTTC.

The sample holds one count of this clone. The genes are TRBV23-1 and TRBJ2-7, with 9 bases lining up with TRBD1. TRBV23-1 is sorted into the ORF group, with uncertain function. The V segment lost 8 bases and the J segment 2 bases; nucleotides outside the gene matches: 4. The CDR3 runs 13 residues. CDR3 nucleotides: TGCGCCAGCCGGGACAGGGCCCCCTACGAGCAGTACTTC. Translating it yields CASRDRAPYEQYF.

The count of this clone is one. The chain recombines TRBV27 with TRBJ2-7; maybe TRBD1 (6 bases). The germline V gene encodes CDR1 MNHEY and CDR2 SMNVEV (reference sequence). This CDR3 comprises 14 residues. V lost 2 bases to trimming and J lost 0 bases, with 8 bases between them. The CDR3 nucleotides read TGTGCCAGCAGTTTAAACAGGGACTCCTACGAGCAGTACTTC. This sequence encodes CASSLNRDSYEQYF.

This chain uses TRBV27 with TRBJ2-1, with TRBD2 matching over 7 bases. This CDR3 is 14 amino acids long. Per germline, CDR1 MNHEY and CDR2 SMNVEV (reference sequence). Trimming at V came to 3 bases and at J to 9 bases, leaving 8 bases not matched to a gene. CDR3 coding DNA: TGTGCCAGCAGTTTTACTAGCGACCCCCCTGAGCAGTTCTTC. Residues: CASSFTSDPPEQFF.

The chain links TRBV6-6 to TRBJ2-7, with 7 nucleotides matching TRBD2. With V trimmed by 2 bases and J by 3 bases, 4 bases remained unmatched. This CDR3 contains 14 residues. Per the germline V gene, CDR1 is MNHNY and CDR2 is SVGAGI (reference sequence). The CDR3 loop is CASSYGGGDYEQYF. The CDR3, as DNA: TGTGCCAGCAGTTACGGGGGAGGGGACTACGAGCAGTACTTC.

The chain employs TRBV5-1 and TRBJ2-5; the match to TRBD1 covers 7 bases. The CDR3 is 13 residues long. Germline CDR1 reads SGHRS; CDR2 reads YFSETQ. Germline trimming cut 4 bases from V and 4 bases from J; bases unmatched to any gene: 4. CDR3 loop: CASSARGTETQYF. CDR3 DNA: TGCGCCAGCAGCGCCAGGGGGACAGAGACCCAGTACTTC.

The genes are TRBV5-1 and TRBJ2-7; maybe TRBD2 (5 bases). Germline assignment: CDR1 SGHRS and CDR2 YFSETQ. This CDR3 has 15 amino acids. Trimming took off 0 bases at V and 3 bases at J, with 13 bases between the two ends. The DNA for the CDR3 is TGCGCCAGCAGCTTGGCCCCAGAGAGGGACTACGAGCAGTACTTC. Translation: CASSLAPERDYEQYF.